This entry lists 17 T cell receptor beta chains sequenced from one sample in a study of CD8+CD57+ T cells in acquired aplastic anemia. Genomic DNA, serving as template, underwent TCR beta VDJ and CDR3 profiling. One entry per CDR3 protein, called by TCRdb with MiXCR from the reads. The sample consists of roughly 200,000 distinct CDR3 sequences, 61% of them appearing once. The specimen was sorted CD4+, CD8+, or CD8+CD57+ T cells (not recorded which) from PBMCs. Every receptor here comes from a human donor in good health.

The V gene is TRBV2, the J gene TRBJ2-6, with D possibly matching TRBD1 (5 bases). The CDR3 loop spans 16 amino acids. V lost 8 bases to trimming and J lost 4 bases, with 18 bases between them. Per the germline V gene, CDR1 is SNHLY and CDR2 is FYNNEI. The CDR3 protein is CASGPGNFPGANVLTF. The CDR3 coding sequence is TGTGCCAGCGGGCCAGGGAATTTCCCAGGGGCCAACGTCCTGACTTTC. The full variable domain, its missing parts supplied by reference TRBV2 and TRBJ2-6, is EPEVTQTPSHQVTQMGQEVILRCVPISNHLYFYWYRQILGQKVEFLVSFYNNEISEKSEIFDDQFSVERPDGSNFTLKIRSTKLEDSAMYFCASGPGNFPGANVLTFGAGSRLTVL.

The chain joins TRBV9 to TRBJ2-7; possibly TRBD1 for D (5 bases). V shed 0 bases and J shed 0 bases, with 7 bases lying between them. The CDR3 extends over 14 amino acids. Germline values: CDR1 SGDLS, CDR2 YYNGEE. DNA for the CDR3: TGTGCCAGCAGCGTAGGCAGGGACTCCTACGAGCAGTACTTC. Its protein is CASSVGRDSYEQYF. The variable domain in full, completed from reference TRBV9 and TRBJ2-7, reads DSGVTQTPKHLITATGQRVTLRCSPRSGDLSVYWYQQSLDQGLQFLIQYYNGEERAKGNILERFSAQQFPDLHSELNLSSLELGDSALYFCASSVGRDSYEQYFGPGTRLTVT.

The chain has TRBV20-1 and TRBJ1-4; D is unclear. Germline V gives CDR1 DFQATT, CDR2 SNEGSKA (reference sequence). The germline V and J ends were trimmed by 1 base and 0 bases, with 3 bases remaining between them. CDR3 size: 13 residues. DNA for the CDR3: TGCAGTGCTAGAGGGTCAACTAATGAAAAACTGTTTTTT. Translated, it gives CSARGSTNEKLFF.

J is TRBJ2-1 and V is TRBV2, with 7 bases identical to TRBD2. The J segment lost 9 bases and the V segment lost 4 bases, leaving 6 bases of the junction unmatched. Looked up from germline, CDR1 is SNHLY and CDR2 is FYNNEI. This CDR3 contains 13 residues. Here the CDR3 reads CASSGLGGSEQFF. Written as DNA, the CDR3 is TGTGCCAGCAGTGGACTGGGCGGGAGTGAGCAGTTCTTC.

The CDR3 DNA sequence: TGTGCCAGCAGCTTAGAACACGGGGGAGCTTTCTTT. This translates into CASSLEHGGAFF. The chain links TRBV7-2 to TRBJ1-1, with D possibly matching TRBD1 (5 bases). With 1 base removed from V and 10 bases from J, the gap between germline ends came to 10 bases. The CDR3 extends over 12 amino acids. Germline CDR1 SGHTA, CDR2 FQGNSA.

This clonotype has at least ten counts. This rearrangement joins TRBV6-5 to TRBJ2-2; tentatively, D is TRBD1 (5 bases). Germline lookup yields CDR1 MNHEY and CDR2 SVGAGI. The V end was cut by 8 bases, the J end by 4 bases, with 11 bases between. The CDR3 covers 13 residues. The CDR3 sequence: CASRLRGTGELFF. In DNA form, the CDR3 reads TGTGCCAGCCGCCTTAGGGGCACCGGGGAGCTGTTTTTT.

The J gene is TRBJ1-5, the V gene TRBV15; D uncertain. Germline V gives CDR1 LNHNV, CDR2 YYDKDF (reference sequence). The V and J ends lost 5 bases and 7 bases respectively, with 12 bases between them. This CDR3 contains 13 residues. The CDR3: CATSPGGEQPQHF. The DNA of the CDR3 is TGTGCCACCAGCCCTGGAGGCGAACAGCCCCAGCATTTT.

V and J are TRBV12-3 or TRBV12-4 and TRBJ2-7; TRBD2 agrees at 8 bases. V dropped 3 bases and J dropped 3; count of bases not matched to a gene: 10. The CDR3 loop spans 16 amino acids. CDR3 in DNA: TGTGCCAGCAGTTTGGCTAGCGGGTCCTTGTTCTACGAGCAGTACTTC. The encoded protein is CASSLASGSLFYEQYF.

Details on this clonotype: This could be a read error, since a much larger clone is one nucleotide away. V and J are TRBV7-6 and TRBJ2-5, with no clear D. Germline V gene sequence: CDR1 SGHVS, CDR2 FNYEAQ. The CDR3 contains 16 residues. Trimming removed 6 bases from V and 10 bases from J, with 27 bases in between. The CDR3 protein is CASSPQRTLSHAHQYF. The CDR3 bases are TGTGCCAGCAGTCCACAAAGGACCCTTAGCCACGCACACCAGTACTTC.

This clonotype was seen more than once but under ten times. A read error may account for a junction end that differs from germline. This chain uses TRBV5-1 with TRBJ2-7; TRBD1 or TRBD2 may be the D gene (5 bases each). Germline CDR1 is SGHRS and CDR2 is YFSETQ. The CDR3 totals 12 residues. CDR3 in amino acids: CASNLGDYEQYF. The CDR3 DNA is TGCGCCAGCAACTTGGGGGACTACGAGCAGTACTTC.

This clonotype appeared a few times. The rearrangement uses TRBV10-3 and TRBJ2-7, with D perhaps matching TRBD1 or TRBD2 (6 bases each). CDR1 is ENHRY, CDR2 SYGVKD, per germline. With 6 bases removed from V and 2 bases from J, the gap between germline ends came to 14 bases. The CDR3 has 14 amino acids. Written as DNA, the CDR3 is TGTGCCATCAGCTCAGGGGACTGGACCTACGAGCAGTACTTC. Translation: CAISSGDWTYEQYF.

CDR3 residues: CASSASQNTEAFF. CDR3 DNA: TGCGCCAGCAGCGCAAGCCAGAACACTGAAGCTTTCTTT. The chain uses TRBV5-1 and TRBJ1-1; D unresolved. The CDR3 is made up of 13 amino acids. V lost 4 bases and J lost 1, with 8 bases in between. Per germline, CDR1 SGHRS and CDR2 YFSETQ.

This clonotype was seen repeatedly, ten times or more. This chain connects TRBV15 to TRBJ2-1, with TRBD1 matching 10 bases. With 2 bases clipped from V and 7 bases from J, the junction kept 11 bases outside the gene matches. CDR1 and CDR2 (germline): LNHNV, YYDKDF (reference sequence). This CDR3 contains 17 residues. CDR3 protein: CATSRPFPGQGLNEQFF. The CDR3 DNA reads TGTGCCACCAGCAGACCATTTCCGGGACAGGGGTTGAATGAGCAGTTCTTC.

The CDR3 is CASSPRQGINSPLHF. The CDR3 bases are TGTGCCAGCAGCCCACGGCAGGGGATAAATTCACCCCTCCACTTT. V and J are TRBV7-8 and TRBJ1-6, with TRBD1 as a possible D gene (6 bases). Trimming stripped 5 bases from V and 7 bases from J, with 15 bases between. The CDR3 is made up of 15 amino acids. Germline CDR1 is SGHVS and CDR2 is FQNEAQ. Full variable domain (remainder filled in from reference TRBV7-8 and TRBJ1-6): GAGVSQSPRYKVAKRGQDVALRCDPISGHVSLFWYQQALGQGPEFLTYFQNEAQLDKSGLPSDRFFAERPEGSVSTLKIQRTQQEDSAVYLCASSPRQGINSPLHFGNGTRLTVT.

In this sample, this clonotype turned up a few times. V usage is TRBV10-3 and J usage is TRBJ2-1, with TRBD1 matching over 8 bases. CDR3 length: 14 residues. Germline V gives CDR1 ENHRY, CDR2 SYGVKD. V was pared by 10 bases and J by 9 bases, with 14 bases of the junction left unmatched. The CDR3 here is CATKQGEVRVEQFF. The CDR3 DNA reads as TGTGCCACCAAACAGGGGGAGGTTCGCGTTGAGCAGTTCTTC.

The chain uses TRBV7-3 and TRBJ1-6, with 10 bases that match TRBD1. This CDR3 has 15 amino acids. Germline V gene sequence: CDR1 SGHTA, CDR2 FQGTGA. The ends lost 0 bases at V and 11 bases at J; junction bases unmatched: 4. The CDR3 loop reads CASSLTGTGVPPLHF. The CDR3 bases are TGTGCCAGCAGCTTAACGGGGACAGGGGTTCCACCCCTCCACTTT.

A few counts support this clonotype. V is TRBV19 and J is TRBJ1-5, with a tentative D call TRBD1 (6 bases). CDR1 is LNHDA and CDR2 is SQIVND in the germline V gene (reference sequence). The CDR3 is 13 amino acids. The V end was cut by 6 bases, the J end by 6 bases, with 12 bases between. The DNA of the CDR3 is TGTGCCAGTAGGCGGGACAACTCTCAGCCCCAGCATTTT. It yields the protein CASRRDNSQPQHF.